This TCR beta chain was sequenced for a study of molecular identifiers for immune sequencing clone quantification. For the study at large: Split five ways in replicates, RNA from roughly 20,000 or 100,000 naive CD8 cells had four portions sequenced.

This clonotype was counted ten times or more. CDR3 size: 16 residues. With V trimmed by 5 bases and J by 4 bases, 4 bases remained unmatched. Germline values: CDR1 SNHLY, CDR2 FYNNEI. Previously described methods with listed TCR primers produced the bulk TCR libraries. One entry per CDR3 protein results from TCRdb running MiXCR on the PCR reads. The top ten clones hold roughly 1% of a sample with approximately 97,000 distinct CDR3 sequences, 20% to 25% of them seen once. The TCR originated in a human donor in good health. Some libraries in this study had Jurkat cell RNA spiked in. The V call is TRBV2, the J call TRBJ2-3, with TRBD2 matching 15 bases. Sequencing was carried out using naive CD8+ T cells from blood, with Jurkat cell RNA spiked in. Stated subset: FACS-sorted CD8+CD4-CCR7+CD45RA+ naive T cells. Here the CDR3 DNA reads TGTGCCAGCAGTCCCGGACTAGCGGGAGGGTCAGATACGCAGTATTTT. Translating gives CASSPGLAGGSDTQYF. Filled out from reference TRBV2 and TRBJ2-3, the complete variable domain reads EPEVTQTPSHQVTQMGQEVILRCVPISNHLYFYWYRQILGQKVEFLVSFYNNEISEKSEIFDDQFSVERPDGSNFTLKIRSTKLEDSAMYFCASSPGLAGGSDTQYFGPGTRLTVL.